This T cell receptor (beta chain) was sequenced in a study of Ad26.COV2.S vaccination and SARS-CoV-2 variants. Findings and limits, study-wide: Total T cell responses may have been underestimated by the TCR breadth and depth analyses.

Noted treatment: around 19 received Ad26.COV2.S at low or high dose, single or two shots; roughly five received placebo; per-sample allocation not given. Vaccine and placebo recipients were sampled on day 63 after the first injection. Deletions cut 6 bases from V and 2 bases from J, with 16 bases between. Germline assignment: CDR1 MNHEY and CDR2 SVGAGI. CDR3 length equals 15 residues. Assay: immunoSEQ multiplex PCR; the TCRdb copy retains only in-frame clones and omits some. The sample lists some 500,000 clones; about 88% were seen once. Comment on this clone: Its antigen is currently unknown.

The sequenced sample was peripheral blood, obtained in a trial of Ad26.COV2.S vaccine versus placebo. The V and J genes are TRBV6-5 and TRBJ2-5; D tentatively reads TRBD1 or TRBD2 (5 bases each). The clonotype comes from a person aged 18-65 years who received the Ad26.COV2.S COVID-19 vaccine or a placebo. CDR3 nucleotides: TGTGCCAGCAGCCCGGCGGTGAGGGGACAAGAGACCCAGTACTTC. Protein: CASSPAVRGQETQYF.